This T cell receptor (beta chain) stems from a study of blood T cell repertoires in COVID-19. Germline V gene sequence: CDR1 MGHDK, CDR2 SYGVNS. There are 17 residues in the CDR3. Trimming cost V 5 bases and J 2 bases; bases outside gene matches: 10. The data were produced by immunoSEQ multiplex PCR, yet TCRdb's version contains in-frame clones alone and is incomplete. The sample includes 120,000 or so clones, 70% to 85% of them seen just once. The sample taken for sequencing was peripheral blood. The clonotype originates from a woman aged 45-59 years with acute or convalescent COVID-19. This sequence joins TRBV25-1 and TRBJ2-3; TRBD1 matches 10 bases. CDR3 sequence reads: CASSPPRDRGPTDTQYF. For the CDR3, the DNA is TGTGCCAGCAGTCCCCCCCGGGACAGGGGTCCCACAGATACGCAGTATTTT.